A single sample gave rise to the 9 T cell receptor beta chains below, sequenced in a study of PD-1 blockade in mismatch repair-deficient tumors. Described time point: approximately 11-day in vitro stimulation with candidate neoantigen peptide 7. The repertoire was sequenced with immunoSEQ multiplex PCR; TCRdb's copy has only in-frame clones and lacks some. The sample has nearly 9,000 clones; around nine tenths are singletons. Their antigens are not known. Material: cells cultured in vitro, obtained from a patient treated with pembrolizumab. These receptors came from an adult with mismatch repair-deficient cancer.

This CDR3 is CASSPDLRGLVTEAFF. Written as DNA, the CDR3 is TGCGCCAGCAGTCCCGACCTCAGGGGTCTGGTCACTGAAGCTTTCTTT. The chain recombines TRBV5-1 with TRBJ1-1; perhaps TRBD1 as D (6 bases). Trimming cost V 5 bases and J 4 bases, with 21 bases left between them. Germline CDR1 is SGHRS and CDR2 is YFSETQ. The CDR3 is made up of 16 amino acids.

The rearrangement links TRBV4-2 to TRBJ2-5, with D unclear. V was cut by 1 base and J by 3 bases, with 15 bases left in between. Germline CDR1 reads LGHNA; CDR2 reads YNFKEQ. The CDR3 extends over 16 amino acids. The CDR3 spells CASSQGLAEKKETQYF. The CDR3 DNA reads as TGTGCCAGCAGCCAAGGGTTGGCGGAGAAGAAAGAGACCCAGTACTTC.

This chain joins TRBV19 and TRBJ1-2; possible D gene TRBD1, 6 bases. This CDR3 has 15 amino acids. Germline CDR1 reads LNHDA; CDR2 reads SQIVND (reference sequence). V was shortened by 6 bases and J by 0 bases, with 14 bases between the two germline ends. The CDR3 region has the DNA TGTGCCAGTAGCACCTCGGGGGCATCTAACTATGGCTACACCTTC. Residues: CASSTSGASNYGYTF.

This clone came up a few times. The gene calls are TRBV19 and TRBJ2-7, with a weak D call TRBD2 (6 bases). V was trimmed by 3 bases and J by 1 base, leaving 10 bases between them. Per the germline V gene, CDR1 is LNHDA and CDR2 is SQIVND (reference sequence). CDR3 length: 14 residues. CDR3 amino acids: CASSISGTSYEQYF. CDR3 nucleotide sequence: TGTGCCAGTAGTATTTCCGGGACTTCCTACGAGCAGTACTTC.

This sequence joins TRBV7-8 and TRBJ1-2, with D maybe TRBD1 (6 bases). There are 13 residues in the CDR3. The V gene's germline CDR1 is SGHVS and CDR2 FQNEAQ. V was pared by 1 base and J by 4 bases, with 7 bases between. The CDR3 reads CASSLGGGYGYTF. The CDR3 nucleotides read TGTGCCAGCAGCTTAGGAGGGGGCTATGGCTACACCTTC.

This clone is a singleton in its sample. In nucleotides, the CDR3 is TGTGCCATCAGCCCCGGGACTAGCGGGAAGTACAATGAGCAGTTCTTC. This gives the protein CAISPGTSGKYNEQFF. This chain joins TRBV10-3 and TRBJ2-1, with 13 nucleotides matching TRBD2. The CDR3 has 16 amino acids. J lost 4 bases, V lost 6 bases, and 6 bases had no gene match. Germline V gene lookup returns CDR1 ENHRY and CDR2 SYGVKD.

This rearrangement joins TRBV21-1 to TRBJ2-2; the DNA was not compared with TRBD2, the D call given in the table. TRBV21-1 is a pseudogene. The CDR3 spans 15 residues. As DNA, the CDR3 is TGTGCCAGCAGCAAAGTGGCGGTGAACACCGGGGAGCTGTTTTTT. Translated, it gives CASSKVAVNTGELFF.

The chain employs TRBV5-1 and TRBJ2-2; the D gene is possibly TRBD1 (7 bases). V was cut by 1 base and J by 4 bases, with 14 bases left in between. The length of the CDR3 is 16 residues. Germline lookup yields CDR1 SGHRS and CDR2 YFSETQ. The CDR3 reads CASSLWPEGATGELFF. The CDR3, as DNA: TGCGCCAGCAGCTTGTGGCCGGAGGGGGCCACCGGGGAGCTGTTTTTT.

This rearrangement joins TRBV28 to TRBJ1-2; D might be TRBD1 (5 bases). With 8 bases removed from V and 7 bases from J, the gap between germline ends came to 8 bases. CDR1 MDHEN and CDR2 SYDVKM come from the germline V gene. The CDR3 is 10 amino acids. The CDR3 reads CASGRVGYTF. The CDR3, as DNA: TGTGCCAGCGGCAGGGTTGGCTACACCTTC.